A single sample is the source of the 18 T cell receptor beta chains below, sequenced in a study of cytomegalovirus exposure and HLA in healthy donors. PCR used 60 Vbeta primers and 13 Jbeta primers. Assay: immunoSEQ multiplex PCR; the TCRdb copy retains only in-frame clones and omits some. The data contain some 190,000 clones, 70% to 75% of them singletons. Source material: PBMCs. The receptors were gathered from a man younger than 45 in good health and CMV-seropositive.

CDR3 sequence reads: CASSARQGANTEAFF. CDR3 in DNA: TGTGCCAGCTCAGCTCGACAGGGGGCGAACACTGAAGCTTTCTTT. The J gene is TRBJ1-1, the V gene TRBV18, with 10 bases matching TRBD1. The CDR3 has 15 residues. V was pared by 5 bases and J by 1 base, with 4 bases of the junction left unmatched. Germline V gene data show CDR1 as KGHSH and CDR2 as LQKENI.

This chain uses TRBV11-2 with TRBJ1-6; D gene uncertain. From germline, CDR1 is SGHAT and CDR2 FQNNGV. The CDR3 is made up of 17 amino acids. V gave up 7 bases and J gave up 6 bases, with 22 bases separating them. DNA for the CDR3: TGTGCCAGCAACTTGACCGACCTGGGCCTGATTAATTCACCCCTCCACTTT. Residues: CASNLTDLGLINSPLHF.

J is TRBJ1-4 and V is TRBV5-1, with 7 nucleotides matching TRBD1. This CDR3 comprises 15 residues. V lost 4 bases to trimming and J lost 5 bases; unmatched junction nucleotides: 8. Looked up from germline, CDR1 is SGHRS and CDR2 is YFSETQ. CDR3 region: CASSISGQTNEKLFF. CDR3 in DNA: TGCGCCAGCAGCATATCGGGACAGACAAATGAAAAACTGTTTTTT.

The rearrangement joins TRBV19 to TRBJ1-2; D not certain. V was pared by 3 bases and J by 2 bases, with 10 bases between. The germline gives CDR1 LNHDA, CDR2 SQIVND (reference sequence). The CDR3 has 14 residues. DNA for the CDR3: TGTGCCAGTAGTATCGGAGATTGGAACTATGGCTACACCTTC. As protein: CASSIGDWNYGYTF.

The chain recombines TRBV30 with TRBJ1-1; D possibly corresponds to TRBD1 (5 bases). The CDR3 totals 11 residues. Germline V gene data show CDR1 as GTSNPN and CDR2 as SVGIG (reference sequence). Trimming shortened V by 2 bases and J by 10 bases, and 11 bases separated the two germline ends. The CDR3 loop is CAWSPGTRAFF. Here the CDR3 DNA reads TGTGCCTGGAGTCCCGGGACTAGAGCTTTCTTT.

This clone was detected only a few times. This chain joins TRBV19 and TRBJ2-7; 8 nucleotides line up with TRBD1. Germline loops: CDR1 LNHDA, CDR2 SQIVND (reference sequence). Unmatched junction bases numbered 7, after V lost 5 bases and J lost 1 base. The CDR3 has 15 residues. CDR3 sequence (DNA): TGTGCCAGTAGTGATCCCGGGACAGGTTCCTACGAGCAGTACTTC. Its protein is CASSDPGTGSYEQYF.

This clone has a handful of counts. CDR3 coding DNA: TGCAGCGTGCGCCGACAGTTCGATGAGCAGTTCTTC. It translates to CSVRRQFDEQFF. The gene calls are TRBV29-1 and TRBJ2-1, with D maybe TRBD1 (5 bases). The CDR3 has 12 amino acids. V was clipped by 6 bases and J by 8 bases, with 14 bases between them. Germline CDR1 is SQVTM and CDR2 is ANQGSEA.

CDR3 residues: CASSLGGGSQPQHF. The CDR3, as DNA: TGTGCCAGCAGTTTGGGGGGAGGATCTCAGCCCCAGCATTTT. V is TRBV6-5 and J is TRBJ1-5, with D maybe TRBD1 (5 bases). This CDR3 has 14 amino acids. V shed 4 bases and J shed 6 bases, with 13 bases lying between them. The V gene's germline CDR1 is MNHEY and CDR2 SVGAGI.

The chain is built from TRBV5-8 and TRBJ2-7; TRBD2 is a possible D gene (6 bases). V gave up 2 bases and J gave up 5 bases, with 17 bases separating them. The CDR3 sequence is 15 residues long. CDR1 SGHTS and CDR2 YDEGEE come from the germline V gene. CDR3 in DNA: TGTGCCAGCAGCTTTCTGCTAGGAGGGTCCCACGAGCAGTACTTC. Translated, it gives CASSFLLGGSHEQYF.

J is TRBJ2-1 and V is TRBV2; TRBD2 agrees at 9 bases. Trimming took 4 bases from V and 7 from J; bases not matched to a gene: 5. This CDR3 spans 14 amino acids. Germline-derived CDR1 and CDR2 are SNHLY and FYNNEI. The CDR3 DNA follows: TGTGCCAGCAGTGTCGGCGGGGGGGCAAATGAGCAGTTCTTC. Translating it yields CASSVGGGANEQFF.

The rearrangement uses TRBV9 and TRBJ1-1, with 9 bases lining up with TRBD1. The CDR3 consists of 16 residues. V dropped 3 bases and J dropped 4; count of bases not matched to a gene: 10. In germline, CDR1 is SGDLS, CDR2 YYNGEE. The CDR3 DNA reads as TGTGCCAGCAGCGAGAGGGGGACAGGGTTATTCACTGAAGCTTTCTTT. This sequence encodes CASSERGTGLFTEAFF.

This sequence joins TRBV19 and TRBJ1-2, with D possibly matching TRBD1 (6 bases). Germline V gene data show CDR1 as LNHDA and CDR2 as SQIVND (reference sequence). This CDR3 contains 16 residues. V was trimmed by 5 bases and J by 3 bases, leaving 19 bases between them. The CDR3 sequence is CASSQNRVLGYYGYTF. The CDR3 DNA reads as TGTGCCAGTAGTCAGAACAGGGTGTTGGGCTACTATGGCTACACCTTC.

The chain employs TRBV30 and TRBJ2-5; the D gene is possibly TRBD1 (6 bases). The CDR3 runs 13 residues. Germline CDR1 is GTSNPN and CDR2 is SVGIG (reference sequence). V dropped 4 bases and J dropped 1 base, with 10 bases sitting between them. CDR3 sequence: CAWTGQFQETQYF. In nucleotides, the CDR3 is TGTGCCTGGACTGGACAGTTCCAAGAGACCCAGTACTTC.

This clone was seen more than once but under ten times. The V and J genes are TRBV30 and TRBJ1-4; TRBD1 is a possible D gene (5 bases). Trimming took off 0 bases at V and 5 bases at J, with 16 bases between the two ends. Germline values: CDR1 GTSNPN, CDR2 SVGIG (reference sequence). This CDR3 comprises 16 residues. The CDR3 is CAWSVGVGGKNEKLFF. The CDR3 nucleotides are TGTGCCTGGAGTGTAGGAGTGGGGGGGAAAAATGAAAAACTGTTTTTT.

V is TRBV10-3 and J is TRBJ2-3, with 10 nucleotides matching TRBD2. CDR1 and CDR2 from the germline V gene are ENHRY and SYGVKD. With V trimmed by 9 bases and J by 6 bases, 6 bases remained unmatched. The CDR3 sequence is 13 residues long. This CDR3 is CAMRTSGSDTQYF. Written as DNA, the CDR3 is TGTGCCATGAGGACTAGCGGTTCGGATACGCAGTATTTT.

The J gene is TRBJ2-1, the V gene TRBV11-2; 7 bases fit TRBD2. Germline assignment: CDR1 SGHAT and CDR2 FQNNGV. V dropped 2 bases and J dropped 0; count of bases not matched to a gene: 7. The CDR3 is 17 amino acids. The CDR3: CASSLLFRGGSYNEQFF. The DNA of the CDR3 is TGTGCCAGCAGCTTACTTTTTCGCGGGGGCTCCTACAATGAGCAGTTCTTC.

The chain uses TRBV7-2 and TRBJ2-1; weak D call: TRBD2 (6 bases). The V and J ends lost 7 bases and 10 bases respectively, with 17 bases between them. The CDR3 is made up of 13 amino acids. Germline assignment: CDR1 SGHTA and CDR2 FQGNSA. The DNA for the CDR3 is TGTGCCAGCACCACCTATAGCGGAGCAGAGCAGTTCTTC. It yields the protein CASTTYSGAEQFF. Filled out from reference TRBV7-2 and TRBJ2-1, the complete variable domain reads GAGVSQSPSNKVTEKGKDVELRCDPISGHTALYWYRQSLGQGLEFLIYFQGNSAPDKSGLPSDRFSAERTGGSVSTLTIQRTQQEDSAVYLCASTTYSGAEQFFGPGTRLTVL.

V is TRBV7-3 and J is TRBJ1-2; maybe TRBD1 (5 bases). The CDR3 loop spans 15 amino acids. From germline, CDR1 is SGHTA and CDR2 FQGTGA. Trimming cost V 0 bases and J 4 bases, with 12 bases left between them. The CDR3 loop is CASSLTSAGPYGYTF. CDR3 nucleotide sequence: TGTGCCAGCAGCTTAACGTCGGCAGGGCCCTATGGCTACACCTTC.